Detailed here is one T cell receptor beta chain. The germline V gene encodes CDR1 WNHNN and CDR2 SYGVQD (reference sequence). The CDR3 extends over 16 amino acids. The junction had 9 bases not matched to a gene; V was cut back by 4 bases and J by 1 base. The data originate from a study of shared clonotypes between healthy human individuals. In replicate PCRs of sorted subsets, approximately 190 ng DNA, approximately 30,000 T cell genomes, was used. The assay was immunoSEQ multiplex PCR, and TCRdb's table has in-frame clones only and misses some. The sample contains 600,000 to 750,000 clones, about 90% of which appear only once.

The chain employs TRBV10-1 and TRBJ1-1, with 7 bases fitting TRBD1. Source material: memory CD8+ T cells from PBMCs. Subset noted: CD45RO+ cells pooled with CCR7-negative TemRA cells. This clonotype was sampled from a man aged 18-30 years in good health. Some clones in this sample may be carry-over from other donors' samples. CDR3 loop: CASSVPGQQRNTEAFF. Written as DNA, the CDR3 is TGCGCCAGCAGTGTCCCGGGACAGCAACGGAACACTGAAGCTTTCTTT.